This T cell receptor beta chain is drawn from a study of T cells in Graves' hyperthyroidism and ophthalmopathy. TCR beta CDR3 region amplification was performed from RNA transcripts. RT-PCR in the first round (using the HTBI primer set) targeted the TCR CDR3. TCRdb re-analysed the multiplex PCR reads in MiXCR, keeping a single row per CDR3 protein. The sample records roughly 800,000 distinct CDR3 sequences, around 39% being singletons. Trimming stripped 0 bases from V and 8 bases from J, with 11 bases between. The CDR3 totals 14 residues. Germline V gives CDR1 MNHEY, CDR2 SVGAGI. This clonotype has more than one count but fewer than ten.

This receptor was identified in a man younger than 35 with Graves' hyperthyroidism. The sample was blood. This chain links TRBV6-5 with TRBJ1-5; weak D call: TRBD1 (5 bases). For the CDR3, the DNA is TGTGCCAGCAGTTACTCGCCTAAAGGGGAGCCCCAGCATTTT. This gives the protein CASSYSPKGEPQHF.